One sample yielded the 21 T cell receptor beta chains listed below, sequenced in a study of identical twins (TCRdb year 2016). The receptor library was made with 5' RACE. Sequencing relied on an Illumina HiSeq 2000. Clones were called with MiXCR by TCRdb after fastp trimmed the public reads at Q25, and only in-frame beta chains were retained. Rows merge per CDR3 protein into single entries with the most common DNA and genes. This sample is represented by hundreds of thousands of distinct CDR3 sequences; 6.1% of them were singletons. About 1.8% of the sample belongs to the ten largest clones. What was sequenced was naive T cells sorted from blood. The sample's cell subset or site label, in plain terms: cells isolated with a human naive T-cell isolation kit. The receptors were gathered from a young man in good health.

This clonotype appeared many times. The J gene is TRBJ2-5, the V gene TRBV5-1; 11 bases fit TRBD2. Trimming took 4 bases from V and 1 from J; bases not matched to a gene: 9. CDR1 is SGHRS, CDR2 YFSETQ, per germline. This CDR3 spans 17 amino acids. CDR3 DNA: TGCGCCAGCAGCCCGTCTGGGACTAGCGGATCCCAAGAGACCCAGTACTTC. Translation gives CASSPSGTSGSQETQYF. The full variable domain, in which reference TRBV5-1 and TRBJ2-5 provide the parts outside the CDR3, is KAGVTQTPRYLIKTRGQQVTLSCSPISGHRSVSWYQQTPGQGLQFLFEYFSETQRNKGNFPGRFSGRQFSNSRSEMNVSTLELGDSALYLCASSPSGTSGSQETQYFGPGTRLLVL.

This clonotype was picked up many times. V and J are TRBV5-6 and TRBJ2-1; D remains ambiguous. Germline loops: CDR1 SGHDT, CDR2 YYEEEE. The CDR3 consists of 12 residues. Trimming took off 1 base at V and 7 bases at J, with 6 bases between the two ends. Here the CDR3 DNA reads TGTGCCAGCAGCTTGTTCATAAATGAGCAGTTCTTC. This gives the protein CASSLFINEQFF.

This clonotype came up many times. The J gene is TRBJ2-1, the V gene TRBV10-3, with a tentative D call TRBD1 (5 bases). CDR1 is ENHRY, CDR2 SYGVKD, per germline. The V gene lost 3 bases and the J gene lost 9 bases, with 6 bases spanning the gap. The CDR3 sequence is 11 residues long. The CDR3 region is CAISDRGEQFF. For the CDR3, the DNA is TGTGCCATCAGTGATAGGGGTGAGCAGTTCTTC.

This clonotype turned up a few times. The chain couples TRBV20-1 to TRBJ2-5, with D tentatively TRBD1 (6 bases). The CDR3 spans 12 residues. Germline values: CDR1 DFQATT, CDR2 SNEGSKA (reference sequence). Deletions cut 7 bases from V and 2 bases from J, with 11 bases between. CDR3 DNA sequence: TGCAGTGGCACAGGGATGCAAGAGACCCAGTACTTC. Protein sequence: CSGTGMQETQYF.

About this clonotype: It is likely a read error, because the conserved phenylalanine at the end of the CDR3 is missing. The V gene is TRBV28, the J gene TRBJ2-1; weak D call: TRBD2 (5 bases). Germline V gene lookup returns CDR1 MDHEN and CDR2 SYDVKM. Trimming left V 10 bases short and J 0 bases short, with 10 bases between. The CDR3 spans 13 residues. The CDR3 protein is CATGIYSYNEQFC. DNA of the CDR3: TGTGCCACCGGGATTTACTCCTACAATGAGCAGTTCTGC.

The rearrangement joins TRBV3-1 to TRBJ1-5; perhaps TRBD1 as D (5 bases). V shed 3 bases and J shed 0 bases, with 9 bases lying between them. The CDR3 is made up of 15 amino acids. Germline V gene sequence: CDR1 LGHDT, CDR2 YNNKEL (reference sequence). CDR3 sequence (DNA): TGTGCCAGCAGCCAGGACACCTTTAGCAATCAGCCCCAGCATTTT. It encodes CASSQDTFSNQPQHF.

This clonotype occurred many times. The DNA of the CDR3 is TGTGCCAGCAGTTATAGCGGGAGGACCTCCTACGAGCAGTACTTC. Translation gives CASSYSGRTSYEQYF. The chain uses TRBV27 and TRBJ2-7, with 10 bases fitting TRBD2. The V and J ends lost 4 bases and 0 bases, in that order; junction bases with no gene match: 3. This CDR3 contains 15 residues. Germline CDR1 is MNHEY and CDR2 is SMNVEV (reference sequence).

This clonotype has a count of ten or more. The V call is TRBV12-3 or TRBV12-4, the J call TRBJ2-2; unclear D gene. The CDR3 runs to 13 residues. V dropped 10 bases and J dropped 6 bases, with 15 bases sitting between them. For the CDR3, the DNA is TGTGCCACTAGATTCTTCGAGGCCGGGGAGCTGTTTTTT. It specifies CATRFFEAGELFF.

This clonotype was seen a few times. This chain joins TRBV3-1 and TRBJ2-2; 9 bases map to TRBD2. The germline gives CDR1 LGHDT, CDR2 YNNKEL (reference sequence). This CDR3 has 15 residues. Trimming removed 0 bases from V and 7 bases from J; junction bases left unmatched: 3. The CDR3 coding sequence is TGTGCCAGCAGCCAAGATAGCGGGAGTATCGGGGAGCTGTTTTTT. Protein product: CASSQDSGSIGELFF.

Only a few counts were recorded for this clonotype. J is TRBJ1-5 and V is TRBV2; TRBD1 is a possible D gene (6 bases). The CDR3 contains 13 residues. The V and J ends lost 10 bases and 5 bases respectively, with 15 bases between them. Germline V gene lookup returns CDR1 SNHLY and CDR2 FYNNEI. CDR3 coding DNA: TGTGCCAACTTAATAGGGGGAGATCAGCCCCAGCATTTT. Amino acid sequence: CANLIGGDQPQHF.

This chain joins TRBV4-1 and TRBJ1-4, with a weak D call TRBD1 (5 bases). CDR1 and CDR2 from the germline V gene are MGHRA and YSYEKL. The CDR3 runs 15 residues. V was clipped by 6 bases and J by 0 bases, with 11 bases between them. CDR3 protein: CASRFGAATNEKLFF. The CDR3 nucleotides read TGCGCCAGCAGGTTCGGGGCGGCAACTAATGAAAAACTGTTTTTT.

This clonotype was observed many times. The V gene is TRBV20-1, the J gene TRBJ1-5; possibly TRBD1 for D (5 bases). There are 16 residues in the CDR3. Trimming took 3 bases from V and 1 from J, leaving 16 bases between them. Germline CDR1 is DFQATT and CDR2 is SNEGSKA (reference sequence). The CDR3 protein is CSASNRPPVSNQPQHF. DNA of the CDR3: TGCAGTGCTAGCAACAGGCCGCCAGTAAGCAATCAGCCCCAGCATTTT.

The rearrangement links TRBV5-1 to TRBJ1-1; no definite D call. V lost 0 bases and J 3 bases, leaving 9 bases between the germline ends. Germline CDR1 is SGHRS and CDR2 is YFSETQ. CDR3 size: 14 residues. The CDR3 bases are TGCGCCAGCAGCTTGGTGGGATCGGACACTGAAGCTTTCTTT. Residues: CASSLVGSDTEAFF. Based on the CDR3 plus reference TRBV5-1 and TRBJ1-1, the full variable domain is KAGVTQTPRYLIKTRGQQVTLSCSPISGHRSVSWYQQTPGQGLQFLFEYFSETQRNKGNFPGRFSGRQFSNSRSEMNVSTLELGDSALYLCASSLVGSDTEAFFGQGTRLTVV.

This clonotype was detected many times. The chain employs TRBV28 and TRBJ2-7, with 7 bases fitting TRBD1. The CDR3 has 15 amino acids. Germline V lookup: CDR1 MDHEN, CDR2 SYDVKM. V shed 3 bases and J 5 bases; nucleotides not matched to a gene: 10. The CDR3 protein is CASSFNPLDRDEQYF. The CDR3 DNA is TGTGCCAGCAGTTTTAATCCCCTCGACAGGGACGAGCAGTACTTC.

J is TRBJ2-7 and V is TRBV20-1; D tentatively fits TRBD1 or TRBD2 (5 bases each). V was trimmed by 6 bases and J by 4 bases, leaving 22 bases between them. The CDR3 runs to 15 residues. Germline-derived CDR1 and CDR2 are DFQATT and SNEGSKA (reference sequence). DNA of the CDR3: TGCAGTGCCACACTTTCGGGGCGAGATTTATACGAGCAGTACTTC. Amino acids: CSATLSGRDLYEQYF.

This clonotype was counted at least ten times. The V call is TRBV20-1, the J call TRBJ2-6, with D maybe TRBD2 (5 bases). CDR1 and CDR2 (germline): DFQATT, SNEGSKA (reference sequence). V dropped 5 bases and J dropped 0 bases, with 14 bases sitting between them. The CDR3 contains 16 residues. CDR3 sequence: CSAQDGVPSGANVLTF. The CDR3 DNA reads as TGCAGTGCTCAGGACGGGGTCCCCTCTGGGGCCAACGTCCTGACTTTC.

This clonotype has at least ten counts. This chain links TRBV27 with TRBJ1-5; TRBD1 agrees at 10 bases. The CDR3 is 15 amino acids. CDR1 is MNHEY and CDR2 is SMNVEV in the germline V gene (reference sequence). Unmatched junction bases numbered 3, after V lost 2 bases and J lost 5 bases. CDR3 residues: CASSLRTGGDQPQHF. CDR3 DNA: TGTGCCAGCAGTTTAAGGACAGGGGGAGATCAGCCCCAGCATTTT.

This clonotype was seen at least ten times. The chain joins TRBV11-1 to TRBJ2-5; the match to TRBD2 covers 7 bases. The CDR3 length is 19 residues. Germline V CDR1 and CDR2: SGHAT, FQDESV (reference sequence). V lost 5 bases and J lost 1; bases outside the gene matches: 19. CDR3 region: CASSGANLAGLSPQETQYF. CDR3 in DNA: TGTGCCAGCAGCGGGGCGAATTTGGCGGGACTATCACCCCAAGAGACCCAGTACTTC.

CDR3 sequence: CASSQIHSGPNNEQFF. The DNA for the CDR3 is TGTGCCAGCAGCCAGATACACTCGGGTCCCAACAATGAGCAGTTCTTC. This chain joins TRBV3-1 and TRBJ2-1; D unresolved. V was shortened by 3 bases and J by 5 bases, with 17 bases between the two germline ends. Germline CDR1 is LGHDT and CDR2 is YNNKEL (reference sequence). This CDR3 spans 16 amino acids.

This clonotype showed up many times. The chain has TRBV7-9 and TRBJ1-6, with 9 bases matching TRBD1. The V gene's germline CDR1 is SEHNR and CDR2 FQNEAQ (reference sequence). CDR3 length equals 14 residues. V lost 6 bases to trimming and J lost 7 bases; unmatched junction nucleotides: 4. CDR3 coding DNA: TGTGCCAGCAGGGAGGGACAGGGAAATTCACCCCTCCACTTT. Translated: CASREGQGNSPLHF. Drawing the rest from reference TRBV7-9 and TRBJ1-6, the complete variable domain is DTGVSQNPRHKITKRGQNVTFRCDPISEHNRLYWYRQTLGQGPEFLTYFQNEAQLEKSRLLSDRFSAERPKGSFSTLEIQRTEQGDSAMYLCASREGQGNSPLHFGNGTRLTVT.

This clonotype occurred a few times. CDR3 region: CASNPLGAGYSNQPQHF. DNA of the CDR3: TGTGCCAGCAACCCACTGGGGGCTGGTTATAGCAATCAGCCCCAGCATTTT. The chain uses TRBV27 and TRBJ1-5; maybe TRBD1 (6 bases). V lost 7 bases and J lost 0, with 19 bases in between. The CDR3 consists of 17 residues. In germline, CDR1 is MNHEY, CDR2 SMNVEV (reference sequence).